This TCR beta chain was profiled in a study of cytomegalovirus exposure and HLA in healthy donors. The J segment lost 8 bases and the V segment lost 3 bases, leaving 12 bases of the junction unmatched. Germline V gene sequence: CDR1 MDHEN, CDR2 SYDVKM. This CDR3 has 15 residues. Method: immunoSEQ multiplex PCR; TCRdb's copy keeps in-frame clones and lacks some. This repertoire shows around 150,000 clones, approximately 96% found once; its top ten account for 0.8% to 1%. What was sequenced was PBMCs. The chain recombines TRBV28 with TRBJ1-2; 7 nucleotides align to TRBD1. This TCR derives from a woman younger than 30 in good health and CMV-seronegative. This CDR3 reads CASSLPTTGWGGYTF. For the CDR3, the DNA is TGTGCCAGCAGTTTGCCGACGACAGGGTGGGGCGGCTACACCTTC.